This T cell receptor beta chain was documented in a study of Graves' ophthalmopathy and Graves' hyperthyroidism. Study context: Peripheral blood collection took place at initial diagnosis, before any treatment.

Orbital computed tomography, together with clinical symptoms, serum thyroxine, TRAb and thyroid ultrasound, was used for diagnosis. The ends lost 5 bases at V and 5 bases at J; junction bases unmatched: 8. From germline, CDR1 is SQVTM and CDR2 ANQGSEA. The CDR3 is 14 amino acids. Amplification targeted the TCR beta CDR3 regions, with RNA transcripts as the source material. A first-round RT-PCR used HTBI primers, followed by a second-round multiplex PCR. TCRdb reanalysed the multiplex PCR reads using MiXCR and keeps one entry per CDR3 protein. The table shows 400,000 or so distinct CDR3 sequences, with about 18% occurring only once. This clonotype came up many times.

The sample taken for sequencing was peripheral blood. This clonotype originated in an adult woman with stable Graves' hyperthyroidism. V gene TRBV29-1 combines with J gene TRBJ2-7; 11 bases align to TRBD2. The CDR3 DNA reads TGCAGCGTTTTGTGGCTAGCGGGAGGAGACGAGCAGTACTTC. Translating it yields CSVLWLAGGDEQYF.